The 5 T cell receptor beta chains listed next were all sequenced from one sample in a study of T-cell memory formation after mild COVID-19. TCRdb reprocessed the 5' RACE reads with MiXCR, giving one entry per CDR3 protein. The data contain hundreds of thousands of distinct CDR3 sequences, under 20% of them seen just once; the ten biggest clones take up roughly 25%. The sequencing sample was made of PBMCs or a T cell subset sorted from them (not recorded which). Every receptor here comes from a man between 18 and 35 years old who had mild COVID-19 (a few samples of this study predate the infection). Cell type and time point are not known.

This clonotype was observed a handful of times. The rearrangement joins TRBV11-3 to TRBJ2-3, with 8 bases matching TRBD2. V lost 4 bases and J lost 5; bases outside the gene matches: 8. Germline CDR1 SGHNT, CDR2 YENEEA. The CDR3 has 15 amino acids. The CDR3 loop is CASSSPAGDKDTQYF. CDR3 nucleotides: TGTGCCAGCAGCTCCCCAGCGGGGGATAAAGATACGCAGTATTTT.

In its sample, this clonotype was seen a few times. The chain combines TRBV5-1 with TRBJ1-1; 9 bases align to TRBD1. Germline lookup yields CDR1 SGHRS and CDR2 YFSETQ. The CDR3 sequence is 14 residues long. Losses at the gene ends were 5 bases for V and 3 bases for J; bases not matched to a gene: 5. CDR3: CASRETGGHTEAFF. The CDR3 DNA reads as TGCGCCAGCAGGGAGACAGGGGGACACACTGAAGCTTTCTTT. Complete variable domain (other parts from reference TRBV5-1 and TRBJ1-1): KAGVTQTPRYLIKTRGQQVTLSCSPISGHRSVSWYQQTPGQGLQFLFEYFSETQRNKGNFPGRFSGRQFSNSRSEMNVSTLELGDSALYLCASRETGGHTEAFFGQGTRLTVV.

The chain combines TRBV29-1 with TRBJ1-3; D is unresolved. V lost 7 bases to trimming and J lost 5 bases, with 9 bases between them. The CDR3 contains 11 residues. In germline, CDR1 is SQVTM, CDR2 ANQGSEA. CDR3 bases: TGCAGCGCCGGGGAGAGAAACACCATATATTTT. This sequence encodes CSAGERNTIYF.

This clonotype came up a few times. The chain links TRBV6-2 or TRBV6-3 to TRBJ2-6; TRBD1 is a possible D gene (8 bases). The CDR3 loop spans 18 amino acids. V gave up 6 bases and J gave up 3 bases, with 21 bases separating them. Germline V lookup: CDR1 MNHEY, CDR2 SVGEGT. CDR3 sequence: CASRDTTGEGFGANVLTF. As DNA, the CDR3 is TGTGCCAGCAGGGATACGACAGGGGAGGGCTTTGGGGCCAACGTCCTGACTTTC.

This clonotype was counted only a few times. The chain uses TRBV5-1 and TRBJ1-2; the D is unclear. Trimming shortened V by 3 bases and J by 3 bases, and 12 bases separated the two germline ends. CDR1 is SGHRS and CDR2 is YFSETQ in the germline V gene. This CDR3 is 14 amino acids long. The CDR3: CASSSPSDYYGYTF. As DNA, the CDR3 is TGCGCCAGCAGCTCGCCCTCAGATTACTATGGCTACACCTTC. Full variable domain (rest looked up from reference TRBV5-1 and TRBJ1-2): KAGVTQTPRYLIKTRGQQVTLSCSPISGHRSVSWYQQTPGQGLQFLFEYFSETQRNKGNFPGRFSGRQFSNSRSEMNVSTLELGDSALYLCASSSPSDYYGYTFGSGTRLTVV.